What follows are 21 T cell receptor beta chains derived from one specimen sequenced in a study of blood T cell repertoires in COVID-19. Sequencing used immunoSEQ multiplex PCR; TCRdb keeps in-frame clones, though not all of them. The profile shows 200,000 to 250,000 clones, 60% to 85% of them singletons. The specimen was peripheral blood. Receptor source: a woman in her 70s with acute or convalescent COVID-19.

The chain links TRBV7-9 to TRBJ1-1, with TRBD1 matching over 8 bases. V lost 1 base, J lost 1 base, and 8 bases stayed unmatched. The CDR3 loop spans 17 amino acids. Germline loops: CDR1 SEHNR, CDR2 FQNEAQ (reference sequence). CDR3 nucleotide sequence: TGTGCCAGCAGCTTAGAGTCAGGGGGCGCGTGGAACACTGAAGCTTTCTTT. Protein: CASSLESGGAWNTEAFF.

The rearrangement links TRBV25-1 to TRBJ2-5; perhaps TRBD2 as D (6 bases). Germline lookup yields CDR1 MGHDK and CDR2 SYGVNS. Trimming cost V 7 bases and J 5 bases, with 20 bases left between them. The CDR3 runs to 15 residues. The DNA for the CDR3 is TGTGCCAGCAAAAGGGGCGGGGCTCCTTCGGAGACCCAGTACTTC. Protein product: CASKRGGAPSETQYF.

This chain uses TRBV3-1 (or the pseudogene TRBV3-2) with TRBJ2-7; 7 nucleotides agree with TRBD1. V was pared by 1 base and J by 4 bases, with 4 bases of the junction left unmatched. Per the germline V gene, CDR1 is LGHDT and CDR2 is YNNKEL (reference sequence). The CDR3 sequence is 14 residues long. CDR3 loop: CASSQGDSTYEQYF. CDR3 coding DNA: TGTGCCAGCAGCCAAGGGGACAGCACATACGAGCAGTACTTC.

The chain is built from TRBV6-1 and TRBJ2-2, with D unresolved. The germline V gene has CDR1 MNHNS and CDR2 SASEGT. V was clipped by 2 bases and J by 6 bases, with 10 bases between them. The CDR3 has 14 amino acids. The CDR3 region has the DNA TGTGCCAGCAGTGAATTTGTAGTCCCCGGGGAGCTGTTTTTT. It codes for CASSEFVVPGELFF.

The V call is TRBV7-2, the J call TRBJ1-3; no firm D call. The CDR3 is made up of 16 amino acids. V was cut by 0 bases and J by 0 bases, with 9 bases left in between. Germline V gives CDR1 SGHTA, CDR2 FQGNSA. The CDR3 nucleotides are TGTGCCAGCAGCTTAGCGCAGGCCTCCTCTGGAAACACCATATATTTT. It yields the protein CASSLAQASSGNTIYF. Using reference TRBV7-2 and TRBJ1-3 for the parts outside the CDR3, the full variable domain is GAGVSQSPSNKVTEKGKDVELRCDPISGHTALYWYRQSLGQGLEFLIYFQGNSAPDKSGLPSDRFSAERTGGSVSTLTIQRTQQEDSAVYLCASSLAQASSGNTIYFGEGSWLTVV.

A few counts support this clone. The chain combines TRBV21-1 with TRBJ1-5. TRBV21-1 is a recognized pseudogene. This CDR3 is built from 15 residues. CDR3 coding DNA: TGTGCCAGCTGGCGGGGGGCTGGGGTCAATCAGCCCCAGCATTTT. Amino acids: CASWRGAGVNQPQHF.

The chain combines TRBV7-9 with TRBJ1-3; no firm D call. The CDR3 is 16 residues long. CDR1 is SEHNR and CDR2 is FQNEAQ in the germline V gene (reference sequence). V was cut by 7 bases and J by 4 bases, with 20 bases left in between. CDR3 bases: TGTGCCAGCACCCCCGGAGGGTGGGGTCCGGGAAACACCATATATTTT. It yields the protein CASTPGGWGPGNTIYF.

There are many counts of this clone. The rearrangement joins TRBV2 to TRBJ2-6; TRBD2 is a possible D gene (5 bases). Trimming stripped 6 bases from V and 2 bases from J, with 8 bases between. Per the germline V gene, CDR1 is SNHLY and CDR2 is FYNNEI. The CDR3 is 14 amino acids. This chain's CDR3 is CASREDAGANVLTF. CDR3 nucleotides: TGTGCCAGCAGGGAGGATGCTGGGGCCAACGTCCTGACTTTC. The entire variable domain, with the rest obtained from reference TRBV2 and TRBJ2-6, is as follows: EPEVTQTPSHQVTQMGQEVILRCVPISNHLYFYWYRQILGQKVEFLVSFYNNEISEKSEIFDDQFSVERPDGSNFTLKIRSTKLEDSAMYFCASREDAGANVLTFGAGSRLTVL.

This clone was found once. The chain joins TRBV5-1 to TRBJ1-6; 7 bases map to TRBD1. The V segment lost 0 bases and the J segment 6 bases; nucleotides outside the gene matches: 3. Germline CDR1 and CDR2: SGHRS and YFSETQ. The CDR3 length is 15 residues. In DNA form, the CDR3 reads TGCGCCAGCAGCTTGGGTGGGACAGCTAATTCACCCCTCCACTTT. Protein sequence: CASSLGGTANSPLHF. Filled out from reference TRBV5-1 and TRBJ1-6, the complete variable domain reads KAGVTQTPRYLIKTRGQQVTLSCSPISGHRSVSWYQQTPGQGLQFLFEYFSETQRNKGNFPGRFSGRQFSNSRSEMNVSTLELGDSALYLCASSLGGTANSPLHFGNGTRLTVT.

The gene calls are TRBV6-6 and TRBJ2-7; the match to TRBD1 covers 7 bases. The CDR3 loop spans 15 amino acids. Trimming removed 6 bases from V and 0 bases from J; junction bases left unmatched: 8. In germline, CDR1 is MNHNY, CDR2 SVGAGI (reference sequence). The CDR3 sequence: CASRPWTGSSYEQYF. CDR3 bases: TGTGCCAGCAGACCCTGGACAGGTAGCTCCTACGAGCAGTACTTC.

V and J are TRBV3-1 (or the pseudogene TRBV3-2) and TRBJ2-7; 7 positions agree with TRBD1. This CDR3 is 13 amino acids long. Germline assignment: CDR1 LGHDT and CDR2 YNNKEL (reference sequence). V lost 3 bases, J lost 6 bases, and 5 bases stayed unmatched. CDR3 region: CASSQYGQAEQYF. The CDR3 DNA is TGTGCCAGCAGCCAGTACGGACAGGCCGAGCAGTACTTC.

V gene TRBV19 combines with J gene TRBJ2-1; TRBD2 is a possible D gene (6 bases). With 5 bases removed from V and 3 bases from J, the gap between germline ends came to 17 bases. CDR1 is LNHDA and CDR2 is SQIVND in the germline V gene (reference sequence). This CDR3 has 16 amino acids. The CDR3 loop is CASSPSAGGVYNEQFF. Written as DNA, the CDR3 is TGTGCCAGTAGTCCCTCAGCTGGAGGGGTCTACAATGAGCAGTTCTTC.

The chain links TRBV6-5 to TRBJ2-1; TRBD2 is a possible D gene (6 bases). Deletions cut 0 bases from V and 3 bases from J, with 12 bases between. Germline V gene lookup returns CDR1 MNHEY and CDR2 SVGAGI. CDR3 size: 16 residues. In nucleotides, the CDR3 is TGTGCCAGCAGTTACTCAGGGGACTCGTACTACAATGAGCAGTTCTTC. Its translation: CASSYSGDSYYNEQFF.

This chain uses TRBV5-1 with TRBJ1-3, with TRBD1 identical over 7 bases. The CDR3 has 14 residues. V shed 4 bases, J shed 5 bases, and the junction held 6 bases outside the gene matches. CDR1 is SGHRS and CDR2 is YFSETQ in the germline V gene. CDR3 bases: TGCGCCAGCAGCCCCGGACAGGAGCGAAACACCATATATTTT. Translated, it gives CASSPGQERNTIYF.

V usage is TRBV10-3 and J usage is TRBJ2-5; TRBD1 is a possible D gene (5 bases). The CDR3 extends over 14 amino acids. Trimming cost V 0 bases and J 0 bases, with 5 bases left between them. Germline values: CDR1 ENHRY, CDR2 SYGVKD. The CDR3 is CAISESTDQETQYF. The CDR3 nucleotides are TGTGCCATCAGTGAGTCGACAGACCAAGAGACCCAGTACTTC.

This rearrangement joins TRBV27 to TRBJ2-1, with 8 positions matching TRBD2. CDR3 length equals 14 residues. After removal of 4 bases from V and 6 bases from J, the junction contained 5 bases not matched to a gene. The germline V gene has CDR1 MNHEY and CDR2 SMNVEV (reference sequence). The CDR3 reads CASSSKGTSNEQFF. CDR3 coding DNA: TGTGCCAGCAGTTCAAAGGGGACTAGCAATGAGCAGTTCTTC.

The J gene is TRBJ2-2, the V gene TRBV28; possible D gene TRBD2, 6 bases. This CDR3 comprises 13 residues. V gave up 6 bases and J gave up 6 bases, with 11 bases separating them. Per germline, CDR1 MDHEN and CDR2 SYDVKM. Here the CDR3 reads CASRRPGAGELFF. For the CDR3, the DNA is TGTGCCAGCAGACGTCCGGGAGCCGGGGAGCTGTTTTTT.

The chain links TRBV3-1 (or the pseudogene TRBV3-2) to TRBJ1-1; D may be TRBD1 (5 bases). The CDR3 sequence is 11 residues long. Germline CDR1 LGHDT, CDR2 YNNKEL (reference sequence). Trimming removed 6 bases from V and 7 bases from J, with 9 bases in between. CDR3 amino acids: CASRDTGEAFF. The CDR3 coding sequence is TGTGCCAGCAGAGATACAGGTGAAGCTTTCTTT.

V gene TRBV6-2 or TRBV6-3 combines with J gene TRBJ2-1, with 11 positions matching TRBD2. V was clipped by 5 bases and J by 6 bases; unmatched bases: 6. Germline lookup yields CDR1 MNHEY and CDR2 SVGEGT. This CDR3 region has 15 residues. This CDR3 reads CASSQRLAGTNEQFF. CDR3 DNA: TGTGCCAGCAGTCAGAGACTAGCGGGGACCAATGAGCAGTTCTTC.

A few counts support this clone. Other nucleotide sequences from this sample produce the same CDR3. This chain uses TRBV5-1 with TRBJ1-3; D may be TRBD1 (5 bases). V gave up 3 bases and J gave up 0 bases, with 10 bases separating them. The CDR3 has 15 residues. The germline V gene has CDR1 SGHRS and CDR2 YFSETQ. This CDR3 is CASSWDGSSGNTIYF. The CDR3 DNA reads TGCGCCAGCAGCTGGGACGGGAGCTCTGGAAACACCATATATTTT.

A note on this clone: Different DNA sequences within this sample yield the same CDR3. The chain employs TRBV2 and TRBJ2-3; tentatively, D is TRBD2 (6 bases). The CDR3 runs 14 residues. V was trimmed by 5 bases and J by 0 bases, leaving 9 bases between them. Germline V gene data show CDR1 as SNHLY and CDR2 as FYNNEI. The CDR3 sequence is CASSPGLSTDTQYF. CDR3 DNA sequence: TGTGCCAGCAGTCCGGGACTTAGCACAGATACGCAGTATTTT.